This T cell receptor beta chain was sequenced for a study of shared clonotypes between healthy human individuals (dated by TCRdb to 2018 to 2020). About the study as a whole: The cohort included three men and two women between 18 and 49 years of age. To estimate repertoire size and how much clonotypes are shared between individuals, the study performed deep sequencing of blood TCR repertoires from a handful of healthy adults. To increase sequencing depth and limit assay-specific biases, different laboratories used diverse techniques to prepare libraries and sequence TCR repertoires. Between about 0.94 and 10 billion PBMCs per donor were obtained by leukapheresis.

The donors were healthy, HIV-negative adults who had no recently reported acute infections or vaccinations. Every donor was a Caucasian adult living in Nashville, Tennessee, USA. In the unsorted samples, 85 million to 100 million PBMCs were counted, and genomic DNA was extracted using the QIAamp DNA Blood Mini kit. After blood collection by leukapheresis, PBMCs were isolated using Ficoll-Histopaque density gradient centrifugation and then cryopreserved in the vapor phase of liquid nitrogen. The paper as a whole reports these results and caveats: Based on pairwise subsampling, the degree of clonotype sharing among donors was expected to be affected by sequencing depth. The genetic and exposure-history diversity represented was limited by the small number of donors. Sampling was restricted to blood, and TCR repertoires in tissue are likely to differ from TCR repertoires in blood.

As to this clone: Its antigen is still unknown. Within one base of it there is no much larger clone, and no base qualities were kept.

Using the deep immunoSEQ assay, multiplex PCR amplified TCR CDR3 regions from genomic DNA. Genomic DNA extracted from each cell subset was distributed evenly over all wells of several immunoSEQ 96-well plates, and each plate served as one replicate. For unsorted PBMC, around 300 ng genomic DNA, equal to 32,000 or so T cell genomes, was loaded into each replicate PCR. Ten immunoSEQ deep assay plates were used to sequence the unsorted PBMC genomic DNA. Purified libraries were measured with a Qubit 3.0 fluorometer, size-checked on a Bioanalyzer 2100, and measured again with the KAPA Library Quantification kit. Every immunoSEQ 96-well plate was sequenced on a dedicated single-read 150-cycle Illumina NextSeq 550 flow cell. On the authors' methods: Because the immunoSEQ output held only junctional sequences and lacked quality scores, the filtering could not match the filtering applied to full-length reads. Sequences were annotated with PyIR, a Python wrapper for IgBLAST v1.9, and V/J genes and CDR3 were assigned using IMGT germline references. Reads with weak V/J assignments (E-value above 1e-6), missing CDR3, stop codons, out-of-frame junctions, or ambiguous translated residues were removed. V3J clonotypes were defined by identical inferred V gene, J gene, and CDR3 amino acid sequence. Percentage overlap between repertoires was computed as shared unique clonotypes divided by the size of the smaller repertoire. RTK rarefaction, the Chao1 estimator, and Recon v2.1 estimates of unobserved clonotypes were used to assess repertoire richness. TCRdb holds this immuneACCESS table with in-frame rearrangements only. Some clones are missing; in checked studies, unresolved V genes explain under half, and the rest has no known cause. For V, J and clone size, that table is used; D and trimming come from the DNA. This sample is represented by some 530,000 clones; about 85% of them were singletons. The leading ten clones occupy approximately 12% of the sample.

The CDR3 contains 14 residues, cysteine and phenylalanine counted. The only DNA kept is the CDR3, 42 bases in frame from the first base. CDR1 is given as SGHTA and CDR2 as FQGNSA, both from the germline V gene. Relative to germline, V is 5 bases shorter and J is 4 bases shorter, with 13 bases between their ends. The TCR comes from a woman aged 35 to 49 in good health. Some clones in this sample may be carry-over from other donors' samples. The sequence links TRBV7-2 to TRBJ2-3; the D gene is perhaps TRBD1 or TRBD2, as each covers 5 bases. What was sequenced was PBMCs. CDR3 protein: CASSRGGSADTQYF. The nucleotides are TGTGCCAGCAGCCGTGGGGGAAGCGCAGATACGCAGTATTTT.